The rows below give T cell receptor beta chains drawn from one sample of a study of cytomegalovirus exposure and HLA in healthy donors. Sequencing was performed with immunoSEQ multiplex PCR; in TCRdb, only in-frame clones are kept and a portion is missing. The sample carries 130,000 to 150,000 clones, around 83% recorded once. The sample was PBMCs. The source is a man aged 35-49 years in good health and CMV-seropositive. CDR3s include the opening cysteine and the closing phenylalanine or tryptophan.

TRBV5-1 | CASSWGQGEAFF
TRBV25-1 | CASSRAGLTGELFF
TRBV13 | CASSRQGRQANTEAFF
TRBV27 | CASSSPGDTQYF
TRBV6-6 | CASRPRDSQATDTQYF
TRBV5-1 | CASRQSPEDGYTF
TRBV7-9 | CASSFQLAGGYEQFF
TRBV30 | CAWSPHVLYEQYF
TRBV5-1 | CASSGGDRMGNGYTF
TRBV27 | CASSPSRQGNEQFF
TRBV29-1 | CSVRVEGNYGYTF
TRBV5-5 | CASSLDVTLRPHGYTF
TRBV9 | CASSVASGDTDTQYF
TRBV7-6 | CASRASGRAGEDTQYF
TRBV19 | CASSPPGGGTQYF
TRBV6-5 | CASSYSQNLAKNIQYF
TRBV11-2 | CASSSSGRWNDEQFF
TRBV2 | CASSSGSSPYEQYF
TRBV6-4 | CASSETGLGPNYGYTF
TRBV30 | CAWRPTGSYGYTF
TRBV9 | CASSPLRSGYTF
TRBV4-3 | CASSQGQGMNTEAFF
TRBV7-3 | CASSPVAGASYEQYF
TRBV7-9 | CASSSTGEGYTF
TRBV19 | CASSINPIPTYEQYF
TRBV5-5 | CASAGQPGNYGYTF
TRBV5-4 | CASSLGGSSGGTGELFF
TRBV7-9 | CASSPDRVPFPYNEQFF
TRBV20-1 | CSALGADEQFF
TRBV21-1 | CASSKVGRRNLDTQYF
TRBV27 | CASRQGASYEQYF
TRBV5-1 | CASSLVGSYEQYF
TRBV19 | CASSERQGLGYGYTF
TRBV18 | CASTQDRVHGYTF
TRBV6-1 | CASSEEAGVGPQHF
TRBV28 | CASSPGTGGRTGELFF
TRBV5-1 | CASSRWTGGGYEQYF
TRBV5-1 | CASSLAPGQMVEQYF
TRBV4-2 | CASSQDPGDGNTIYF
TRBV6-1 | CASRLPTEANYGYTF
TRBV7-6 | CASSLGAGGRLGEQYF
TRBV5-8 | CASSLRGTKGGYTF
TRBV7-2 | CASSYYRRTQETQYF
TRBV5-4 | CASSLALSGYGYTF
TRBV7-3 | CASSETGTANGANVLTF
TRBV10-3 | CAAGRGISANEQFF
TRBV10-3 | CAIRRGGTYEQYF
TRBV29-1 | CSAGGEAYEQYF
TRBV5-1 | CASSLGSGRPTGELFF
TRBV7-9 | CASSSPMDRVTGYTF
TRBV9 | CASRGGTGVSNQPQHF
TRBV2 | CASSGDRVSYGYTF
TRBV19 | CASSPGQGDSIGHQPQHF
TRBV7-2 | CASSLYSSRNQPQHF
TRBV6-1 | CATDRGLSSVEAFF
TRBV5-4 | CATQRGVADTQYF
TRBV5-5 | CASSLESDPYNEQFF
TRBV5-4 | CASSFQGAREKLFF
TRBV7-9 | CASSFGQDRQSPF